This entry lists 10 T cell receptor beta chains sequenced from one sample in a study of lung T cells in sarcoidosis with Löfgren's syndrome. TCRdb re-analysed the reads in MiXCR, keeping a single row per CDR3 protein. The sample yields about 750 distinct CDR3 sequences, about 22% seen once. The sequenced sample consisted of CD4+ T cells from PBMCs. The origin of the receptors is a human donor with sarcoidosis (Löfgren's syndrome or another form), or a control subject (not recorded which).

Relative to its sample, this clonotype is large (0.1 to 1%). The chain links TRBV7-3 to TRBJ1-1; weak D call: TRBD1 (5 bases). Germline V lookup: CDR1 SGHTA, CDR2 FQGTGA. V was clipped by 5 bases and J by 1 base, with 11 bases between them. The CDR3 spans 14 residues. In nucleotides, the CDR3 is TGTGCCAGCAGCCAAGGGGCCCCGAACACTGAAGCTTTCTTT. Translating gives CASSQGAPNTEAFF.

This clonotype is large (0.1 to 1%) by share. V and J are TRBV12-3 or TRBV12-4 and TRBJ2-1, with 11 positions matching TRBD2. Trimming cost V 5 bases and J 7 bases; bases outside gene matches: 7. This CDR3 region has 15 residues. Here the CDR3 DNA reads TGTGCCAGCAGTCCGGGACTAGCGGATCTTAATGAGCAGTTCTTC. Its protein product is CASSPGLADLNEQFF.

As concerns this clonotype: This may come from a read error, since a much larger clone is one base off. The chain employs TRBV6-6 and TRBJ2-3; 7 bases align to TRBD1. Germline loops: CDR1 MNHNY, CDR2 SVGAGI (reference sequence). The CDR3 contains 16 residues. V was pared by 0 bases and J by 2 bases, with 5 bases of the junction left unmatched. The CDR3 region has the DNA TGTGCCAGCAGTTACTCGACGACAGGGATCACAGATACGCAGTATTTT. Its translation: CASSYSTTGITDTQYF.

This clonotype qualifies as medium-sized. This sequence joins TRBV6-2 or TRBV6-3 and TRBJ2-7, with 9 bases matching TRBD1. Germline CDR1 is MNHEY and CDR2 is SVGEGT. There are 16 residues in the CDR3. J lost 5 bases, V lost 2 bases, and 10 bases had no gene match. DNA for the CDR3: TGTGCCAGCAGTTACAGTACTTTGGACAGGGGTAACGAGCAGTACTTC. This gives the protein CASSYSTLDRGNEQYF.

This clonotype was detected only a few times. The chain employs TRBV10-3 and TRBJ2-1; TRBD2 might be the D (6 bases). Germline CDR1 reads ENHRY; CDR2 reads SYGVKD. The CDR3 length is 16 residues. Trimming left V 0 bases short and J 5 bases short, with 14 bases between. Here the CDR3 reads CAISESSGGANNEQFF. The CDR3 DNA sequence: TGTGCCATCAGTGAGTCCTCCGGCGGGGCCAACAATGAGCAGTTCTTC.

The rearrangement uses TRBV4-2 and TRBJ2-7; the match to TRBD1 covers 7 bases. The length of the CDR3 is 14 residues. After removal of 1 base from V and 4 bases from J, the junction contained 4 bases not matched to a gene. CDR1 and CDR2 (germline): LGHNA, YNFKEQ. In DNA form, the CDR3 reads TGTGCCAGCAGCCAAGTCGAACAGGGGTACGAGCAGTACTTC. Protein: CASSQVEQGYEQYF.

In the case of this clonotype: This could be a read error, since a much larger clone is one nucleotide away. The chain employs TRBV6-5 and TRBJ1-6, with D unresolved. CDR1 and CDR2 from the germline V gene are MNHEY and SVGAGI. With 0 bases removed from V and 9 bases from J, the gap between germline ends came to 9 bases. This CDR3 comprises 14 residues. CDR3 DNA sequence: TGTGCCAGCAGTTACTCGTCAGACTGTTCACCCCTCCACTTT. Translation: CASSYSSDCSPLHF.

This clonotype was seen a handful of times. The chain combines TRBV18 with TRBJ2-7; 12 bases align to TRBD1. CDR3 size: 13 residues. With 3 bases clipped from V and 7 bases from J, the junction kept 1 base outside the gene matches. Germline CDR1 reads KGHSH; CDR2 reads LQKENI. CDR3 protein: CASSPGQGAEQYF. In nucleotides, the CDR3 is TGTGCCAGCTCACCGGGACAGGGGGCAGAGCAGTACTTC.

The CDR3 region is CASSYDAAGDTEAFF. The CDR3 region has the DNA TGTGCCAGCAGCTACGATGCGGCCGGCGACACTGAAGCTTTCTTT. The rearrangement links TRBV7-9 to TRBJ1-1; no reliable D call. There are 15 residues in the CDR3. The V gene's germline CDR1 is SEHNR and CDR2 FQNEAQ (reference sequence). The ends were cut back, 4 bases at V and 3 bases at J, with 15 bases in the middle.

In its sample, this clonotype is medium-sized (0.01 to 0.1%). V usage is TRBV12-3 or TRBV12-4 and J usage is TRBJ2-4; no definite D call. The CDR3 totals 14 residues. Trimming shortened V by 5 bases and J by 12 bases, and 20 bases separated the two germline ends. The CDR3 DNA is TGTGCCAGCAGTACCCGACCAGCTCCCGACCATCAGTACTTC. This gives the protein CASSTRPAPDHQYF.